This T cell receptor (beta chain) was sequenced for a study of beta chain features in type 1 diabetes. Expressed TCRB transcripts were sequenced after all isolated RNA was converted to cDNA. Measured with immunoSEQ multiplex PCR; TCRdb has only the in-frame clones, and not every one. The table has almost 350,000 clones, approximately 8.2% seen once; the top ten hold approximately 0.44%. The germline V gene encodes CDR1 SGHDN and CDR2 FVKESK. The CDR3 sequence is 13 residues long. Trimming pared 5 bases from V and 2 bases from J, leaving 8 bases between. This clone was counted between two and nine times.

The sequence came from a woman younger than 35 in good health. The gene calls are TRBV14 and TRBJ2-3; D is ambiguous. Sequencing was done on a sample of central memory CD4+ T cells from blood. In nucleotides, the CDR3 is TGTGCCAGCAGCGCCCGGAACACAGATACGCAGTATTTT. Its protein is CASSARNTDTQYF.